The 9 T cell receptor beta chains given below trace back to one sample, sequenced in a study of regulatory T cells in long-lasting Graves disease. Stated time point: newly diagnosed GD, antithyroid drugs for less than 3 months. Extracted PBMC RNA gave rise to the TCR library. Relying on iRepertoire HTBI primers and Arm-PCR of CDR3 regions, the team built TCR beta libraries. TCRdb itself ran the multiplex PCR reads through MiXCR, one entry per CDR3 protein. The table includes hundreds of thousands of distinct CDR3 sequences, 13% detected once. The same data also contributed to another study, on T cells in Graves' hyperthyroidism and ophthalmopathy.

The sequenced sample was peripheral blood mononuclear cells (PBMCs), obtained at new diagnosis, from a patient treated with antithyroid drugs. Receptors were obtained from a young man with Graves disease.

On this clonotype itself: Just one base apart from a much larger clone, this may be a read error. The chain combines TRBV5-1 with TRBJ2-1, with D possibly TRBD2 on 6 matching bases. The CDR3 contains 14 residues. Germline V CDR1 and CDR2: SGHRS, YFSETQ. This chain's CDR3 is CASSFPGEDYEQLF. The CDR3 DNA is TGCGCCAGCAGCTTTCCGGGGGAAGACTATGAGCAGTTGTTC.

This chain links TRBV7-2 with TRBJ2-7; 13 positions match TRBD2. The V gene's germline CDR1 is SGHTA and CDR2 FQGNSA. The CDR3 consists of 18 residues. V was pared by 5 bases and J by 4 bases, with 14 bases of the junction left unmatched. The CDR3 coding sequence is TGTGCCAGCAGCCTCGGACTAGCGGGGGATTCGAACCTTTACGAGCAGTACTTC. Amino acid sequence: CASSLGLAGDSNLYEQYF.

This clonotype was recorded many times. The chain uses TRBV7-3 and TRBJ2-1, with D tentatively TRBD1 (6 bases). Germline V CDR1 and CDR2: SGHTA, FQGTGA. CDR3 length: 14 amino acids. The ends were cut back, 3 bases at V and 9 bases at J, with 15 bases in the middle. The chain's CDR3 is CASSLGRARGEQFF. Written as DNA, the CDR3 is TGTGCCAGCAGCTTGGGCAGGGCCAGGGGTGAGCAGTTCTTC.

This clonotype has just a few counts. V gene TRBV7-2 combines with J gene TRBJ2-2; 7 nucleotides match TRBD2. The germline gives CDR1 SGHTA, CDR2 FQGNSA. The CDR3 extends over 16 amino acids. V dropped 4 bases and J dropped 6; count of bases not matched to a gene: 11. CDR3 region: CASSSRHGGGAGELFF. CDR3 DNA: TGTGCCAGCAGCTCACGTCATGGGGGAGGGGCCGGGGAGCTGTTTTTT.

This clonotype was recorded at least ten times. The rearrangement joins TRBV20-1 to TRBJ1-2, with a tentative D call TRBD1 (6 bases). The V end lost 5 bases, the J end lost 7 bases, and 20 bases lay between the germline ends. Germline values: CDR1 DFQATT, CDR2 SNEGSKA (reference sequence). CDR3 length: 14 amino acids. CDR3 loop: CSAHSGTLIIGYTF. CDR3 in DNA: TGCAGTGCTCATTCCGGGACATTAATTATTGGCTACACCTTC.

This chain links TRBV9 with TRBJ2-3, with TRBD2 matching 11 bases. The V gene's germline CDR1 is SGDLS and CDR2 YYNGEE. This CDR3 is built from 17 residues. Trimming at V came to 1 base and at J to 2 bases, leaving 6 bases not matched to a gene. The CDR3 DNA follows: TGTGCCAGCAGCGTATTAGCGGGAGGGACCTACACAGATACGCAGTATTTT. It codes for CASSVLAGGTYTDTQYF.

This clonotype showed up many times. This chain joins TRBV12-3 or TRBV12-4 and TRBJ2-3; no definite D call. V was shortened by 6 bases and J by 4 bases, with 14 bases between the two germline ends. CDR3 size: 14 residues. The CDR3 coding sequence is TGTGCCAGCAGAAAAACTCCCTTGGCAGATACGCAGTATTTT. Translation: CASRKTPLADTQYF.

This clonotype was seen many times. V gene TRBV12-3 or TRBV12-4 combines with J gene TRBJ2-1; 11 bases are shared with TRBD2. V was pared by 10 bases and J by 5 bases, with 4 bases of the junction left unmatched. The CDR3 spans 13 residues. This chain's CDR3 is CATGTSGNNEQFF. CDR3 bases: TGTGCCACCGGGACTAGCGGAAACAATGAGCAGTTCTTC.

Ten or more counts support this clonotype. This chain links TRBV12-3 or TRBV12-4 with TRBJ2-7; TRBD2 matches at 14 bases. The CDR3 consists of 17 residues. J lost 6 bases, V lost 6 bases, and 13 bases had no gene match. The chain's CDR3 is CASRAGLTSGRVGEQYF. The CDR3 coding sequence is TGTGCCAGCAGGGCCGGGTTGACTAGCGGGAGGGTTGGCGAGCAGTACTTC.